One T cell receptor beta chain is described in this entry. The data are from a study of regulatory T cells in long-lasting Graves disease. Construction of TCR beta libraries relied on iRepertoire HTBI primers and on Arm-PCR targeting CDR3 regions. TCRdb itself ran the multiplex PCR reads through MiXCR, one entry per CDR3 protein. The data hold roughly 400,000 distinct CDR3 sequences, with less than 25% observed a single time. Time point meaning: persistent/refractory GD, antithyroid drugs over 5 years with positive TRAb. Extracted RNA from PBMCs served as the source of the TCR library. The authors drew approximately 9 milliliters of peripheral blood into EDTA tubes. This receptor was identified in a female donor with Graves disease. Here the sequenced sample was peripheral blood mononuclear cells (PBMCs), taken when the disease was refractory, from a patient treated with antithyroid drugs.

DNA of the CDR3: TGCAGTGCTTGGTCGACGGACGAATCCTCCTACGAGCAGTACTTC. Its translation: CSAWSTDESSYEQYF. The chain recombines TRBV20-1 with TRBJ2-7; no firm D call. CDR1 is DFQATT and CDR2 is SNEGSKA in the germline V gene (reference sequence). V gave up 5 bases and J gave up 0 bases, with 17 bases separating them. CDR3 size: 15 residues.